This T cell receptor (beta chain) is drawn from a study of T cell repertoires in cytomegalovirus infection. This clonotype was counted only a few times. The antigen remains undetermined. TCRdb re-called the reads through MiXCR, storing one row per CDR3 protein. The table records 380,000 or so distinct CDR3 sequences, roughly a third of them present only once. V shed 4 bases and J 4 bases; nucleotides not matched to a gene: 5. The CDR3 sequence is 17 residues long. The germline V gene has CDR1 LNHDA and CDR2 SQIVND (reference sequence). The source material was cultured PBMCs, sampled from culture after CMV antigen stimulation. The chain employs TRBV19 and TRBJ2-2; TRBD2 agrees at 14 bases. The sequence came from a human donor in good health (CMV status not recorded). Some clones in this sample may be carry-over from other donors' samples. DNA for the CDR3: TGTGCCAGTAGTAGGGGACTAGCGGGAGTTAGCACCGGGGAGCTGTTTTTT. The encoded protein is CASSRGLAGVSTGELFF.